Reported below is one T cell receptor beta chain. This clonotype was seen at least ten times. This clone's antigen is unknown. Per-base qualities were not stored, and no clone one base away is much larger. The germline V and J ends show losses of 5 bases and 4 bases respectively, and no gene match explains 10 bases of the junction. Spanning cysteine to phenylalanine, the CDR3 consists of 16 amino acids. The entry retains the CDR3 DNA only, 48 bases that are in frame from base 1. The data are from a study of Graves' ophthalmopathy and Graves' hyperthyroidism (dated by TCRdb to 2016 to 2019). Regarding the research as a whole: Peripheral blood was collected at initial diagnosis, before any treatment. To explore V-J signatures that separate ophthalmopathy from hyperthyroidism, a discovery set of about a hundred patients was enrolled, consisting of roughly 45 with ophthalmopathy and 55 to 65 with stable hyperthyroidism. T-cell repertoires of thyroid tissue and blood were compared in over 5 hyperthyroidism patients. The independent validation cohort included approximately 19 hyperthyroidism patients plus 17 patients who later progressed from hyperthyroidism to ophthalmopathy. The roughly 100 discovery patients were randomly divided into training and test sets at a 7:3 ratio. In total, 135 blood samples were TCR-sequenced: approximately 40 ophthalmopathy, some 72 hyperthyroidism and some 17 hyperthyroidism-to-ophthalmopathy patients. The study used signatures of the TCR beta repertoire to tell Graves' ophthalmopathy apart from Graves' hyperthyroidism and to predict which patients would progress to ophthalmopathy. Once sampling was done, hyperthyroidism patients were given methimazole at a starting dose of 30 mg daily, while ophthalmopathy patients were given high-dose intravenous methylprednisolone. Broad study findings and their caveats: In validation, the model predicted ophthalmopathy progression with about 70% sensitivity and roughly 72% specificity; 12 predicted patients were CT-confirmed with GO in a median of about 6.2 months. Most expanded thyroid clonotypes with frequency above 0.001 were also detected in blood, suggesting blood repertoires may reflect the thyroid immune response. No statistical method was used to set the sample size in advance, and the investigators knew which group each participant was assigned to. In cross-validation, the 13-signature model distinguished ophthalmopathy from stable hyperthyroidism with about 87% sensitivity and about 84% specificity, and in the test set the corresponding values were around 78% and 73%.

For repertoire sequencing, the TCR beta CDR3 regions were amplified from RNA transcripts. HTBI primers and the Qiagen OneStep RT-PCR kit were used in a first-round RT-PCR, which was followed by a second-round multiplex PCR, size selection and purification. The libraries underwent paired-end sequencing with 100 bp reads on an Illumina HiSeq2000. In the authors' own workflow: Reads were processed with SOAPnuke, discarding reads with adapters, uncalled bases, mean Phred below 15, or no exact constant-primer or identifier match. High-quality paired reads were merged with COPE v1.2.5. Each unique nucleotide sequence was treated as a clonotype, and MiTCR v1.1 was used to align the clonotypes to the IMGT TRB V, D and J references. Analysis was restricted to V-J combinations with a frequency above 0.0001, which covered roughly 99% of repertoires. For each V-J combination, a TCR clonal expansion and chaos score was defined as F50 clonal expansion divided by the chaos observed in the TCRdist matrix. Welch's t-statistics and random forest were used to narrow the features down to more than 10 V-J combinations, which were then fed into a naive Bayes classifier. Thyroid-blood repertoire similarity was quantified with the Morisita-Horn index. Clones were called with MiXCR by TCRdb after fastp trimmed the public reads at Q25, and only in-frame beta chains were retained. Identical CDR3 proteins give one entry, which carries the most common genes and DNA. The V and J calls here are based on TCRdb, not the publication. The sample table shows under 200,000 distinct CDR3 sequences, and 30% to 45% are seen once. Of the sample, around 5.5% is held by the ten largest clones.

Ophthalmopathy patients had moderately to severely active disease, Clinical Activity Score of at least 3, NOSPECS grade of at least 4, and disease duration under 3 months. Patients with other autoimmune diseases, uncontrolled infections, pregnancy or lactation were excluded. Diagnosis was based on clinical symptoms, serum thyroxine, TRAb, thyroid ultrasound and orbital computed tomography. Ficoll-Paque density gradient centrifugation was used to isolate PBMCs from 8 to 10 ml of fresh peripheral blood. Total RNA was extracted using Trizol reagent, and RNA quality was checked on an Agilent 2100 Bioanalyzer.

The receptor was isolated from a woman in her thirties or forties with Graves' ophthalmopathy. Donor details come from another sample of the same person, matched by shared clones. The sequence joins TRBV12-3 or TRBV12-4 to TRBJ1-5, and TRBD1 matches 8 of the central bases. The sequenced sample was peripheral blood. The CDR3 protein sequence reads: CASSLGQGDWNQPQHF. The bases are TGTGCCAGCAGTCTCGGACAGGGAGATTGGAATCAGCCCCAGCATTTT.